The 5 T cell receptor beta chains presented below share a single source sample, sequenced in a study. TCRdb re-analysed the 5' RACE reads in MiXCR, keeping a single row per CDR3 protein. The table lists some 64,000 distinct CDR3 sequences, about 22% of them singletons. What was sequenced was memory CD4+ T cells sorted from a lymph node. The subset denotes: memory CD4+ T cells, CD4+CD45RO+CD25-. Receptor source: a female donor with breast cancer.

This clonotype was detected only a few times. This chain connects TRBV6-2 or TRBV6-3 to TRBJ2-7, with D possibly matching TRBD1 (5 bases). V lost 2 bases, J lost 7 bases, and 12 bases lay in between. CDR1 is MNHEY and CDR2 is SVGEGT in the germline V gene. The CDR3 contains 13 residues. CDR3 sequence reads: CASSYPTRGEQYF. For the CDR3, the DNA is TGTGCCAGCAGTTACCCCACAAGGGGTGAGCAGTACTTC.

The table lists this clonotype with a few counts. A read error may account for a junction end that differs from germline. The J gene is TRBJ2-3, the V gene TRBV4-3; D not resolved. The CDR3 totals 14 residues. Germline loops: CDR1 LGHNA, CDR2 YSLEER. The CDR3: CASGQNPTGDTQYF. The CDR3 region has the DNA TGCGCCAGCGGCCAAAACCCGACCGGGGATACGCAGTATTTT.

This clonotype was counted only a few times. This chain links TRBV7-2 with TRBJ2-7, with a tentative D call TRBD2 (6 bases). There are 11 residues in the CDR3. The V gene lost 8 bases and the J gene lost 7 bases, with 12 bases spanning the gap. In germline, CDR1 is SGHTA, CDR2 FQGNSA. Here the CDR3 reads CASRAGGEQYF. CDR3 bases: TGTGCCAGCCGGGCCGGGGGAGAGCAGTACTTC.

The CDR3 protein is CSARGLAGFSYEQYF. CDR3 sequence (DNA): TGCAGTGCTAGAGGGCTAGCGGGGTTCTCCTACGAGCAGTACTTC. This chain joins TRBV20-1 and TRBJ2-7; 9 positions agree with TRBD2. The CDR3 sequence is 15 residues long. Germline V lookup: CDR1 DFQATT, CDR2 SNEGSKA (reference sequence). The J segment lost 0 bases and the V segment lost 1 base, leaving 4 bases of the junction unmatched.

The rearrangement uses TRBV7-6 and TRBJ1-5, with D possibly TRBD1 on 5 matching bases. V was pared by 5 bases and J by 10 bases, with 18 bases between. The CDR3 loop spans 14 amino acids. The germline CDR1 and CDR2 sequences are SGHVS and FNYEAQ. For the CDR3, the DNA is TGTGCCAGCAGCCCGATGGTGGGGGAGGATCCCCAGCATTTT. The encoded protein is CASSPMVGEDPQHF.